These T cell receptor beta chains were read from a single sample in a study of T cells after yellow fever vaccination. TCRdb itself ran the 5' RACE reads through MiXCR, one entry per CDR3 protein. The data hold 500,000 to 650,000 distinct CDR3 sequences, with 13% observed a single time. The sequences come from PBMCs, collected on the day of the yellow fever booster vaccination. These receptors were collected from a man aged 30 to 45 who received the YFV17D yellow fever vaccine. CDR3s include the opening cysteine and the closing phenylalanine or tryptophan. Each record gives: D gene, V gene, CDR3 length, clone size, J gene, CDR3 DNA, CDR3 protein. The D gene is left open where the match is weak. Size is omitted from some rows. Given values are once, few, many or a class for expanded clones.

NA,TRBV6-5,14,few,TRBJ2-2,TGTGCCAGCAGTTACCTCAGGGACACCGGGGAGCTGTTTTTT,CASSYLRDTGELFF
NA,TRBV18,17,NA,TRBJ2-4,TGTGCCAGCTCACCACCCGTCGGGTTGAAATCGAAAAACATTCAGTACTTC,CASSPPVGLKSKNIQYF
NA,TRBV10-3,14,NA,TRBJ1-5,TGTGCCATCAGTGAAGGGGGGAGCAATCAGCCCCAGCATTTT,CAISEGGSNQPQHF
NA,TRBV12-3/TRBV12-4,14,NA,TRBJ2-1,TGTGCCAGCAGCACCCCCGGGGAGTGGAATGAGCAGTTCTTC,CASSTPGEWNEQFF
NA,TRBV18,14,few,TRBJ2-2,TGTGCCAGCTCACCGAAATCGAACACCGGGGAGCTGTTTTTT,CASSPKSNTGELFF
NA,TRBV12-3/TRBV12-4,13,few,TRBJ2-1,TGTGCCAGCAGCCGGGACTTCCCAGATGAGCAGTTCTTC,CASSRDFPDEQFF
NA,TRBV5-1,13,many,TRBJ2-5,TGCGCCAGCTGGGGAGCGGCCCAAGAGACCCAGTACTTC,CASWGAAQETQYF
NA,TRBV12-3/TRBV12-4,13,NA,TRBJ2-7,TGTGCCAGCAGTCTACAGTCAGCCTACGAGCAGTACTTC,CASSLQSAYEQYF
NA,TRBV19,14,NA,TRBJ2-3,TGTGCCAGTAGTCAACAGGGCGTGGCAGGTACGCAGTATTTT,CASSQQGVAGTQYF
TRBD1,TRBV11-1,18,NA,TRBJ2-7,TGTGCCAGCAGCTTATCAGTCTCGGGACAGGGGATCTCCTACGAGCAGTACTTC,CASSLSVSGQGISYEQYF
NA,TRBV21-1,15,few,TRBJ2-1,TGTGCCAGCAGCAAAGCCACAGTATGGGACAATGAGCAGTTCTTC,CASSKATVWDNEQFF
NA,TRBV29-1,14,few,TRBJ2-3,TGCAGCGTCGCGAGGAGAGAGAGCACAGATACGCAGTATTTT,CSVARRESTDTQYF
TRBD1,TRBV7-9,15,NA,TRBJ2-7,TGTGCCAGCAGCTTCAGGGACAGGGTCATCTACGAGCAGTACTTC,CASSFRDRVIYEQYF